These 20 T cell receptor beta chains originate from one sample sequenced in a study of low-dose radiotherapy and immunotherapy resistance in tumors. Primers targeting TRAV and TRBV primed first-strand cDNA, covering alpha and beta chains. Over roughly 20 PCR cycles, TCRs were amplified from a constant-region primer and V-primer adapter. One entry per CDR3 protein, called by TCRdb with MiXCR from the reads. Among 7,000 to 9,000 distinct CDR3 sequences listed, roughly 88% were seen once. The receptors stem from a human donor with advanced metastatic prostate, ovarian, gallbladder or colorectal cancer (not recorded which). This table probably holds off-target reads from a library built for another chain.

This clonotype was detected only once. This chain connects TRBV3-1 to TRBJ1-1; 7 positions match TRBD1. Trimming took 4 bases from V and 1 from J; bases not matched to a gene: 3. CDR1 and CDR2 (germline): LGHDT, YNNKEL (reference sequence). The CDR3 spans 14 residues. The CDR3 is CASSLRTGNTEAFF. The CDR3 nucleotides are TGTGCCAGCAGCCTCCGGACAGGGAACACTGAAGCTTTCTTT.

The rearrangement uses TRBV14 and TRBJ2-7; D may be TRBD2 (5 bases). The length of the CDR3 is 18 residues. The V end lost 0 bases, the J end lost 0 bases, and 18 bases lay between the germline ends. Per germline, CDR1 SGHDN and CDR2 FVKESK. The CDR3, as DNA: TGTGCCAGCAGCCAAGAGGGCCGGTTCGGGGATCCCTCCTACGAGCAGTACTTC. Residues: CASSQEGRFGDPSYEQYF. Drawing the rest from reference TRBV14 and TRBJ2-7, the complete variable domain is EAGVTQFPSHSVIEKGQTVTLRCDPISGHDNLYWYRRVMGKEIKFLLHFVKESKQDESGMPNNRFLAERTGGTYSTLKVQPAELEDSGVYFCASSQEGRFGDPSYEQYFGPGTRLTVT.

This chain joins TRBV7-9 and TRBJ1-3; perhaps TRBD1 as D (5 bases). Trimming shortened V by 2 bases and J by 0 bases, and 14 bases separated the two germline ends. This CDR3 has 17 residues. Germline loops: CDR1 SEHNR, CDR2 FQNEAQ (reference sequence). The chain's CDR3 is CASSLPPRAGSGNTIYF. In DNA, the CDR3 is TGTGCCAGCAGCTTACCCCCCAGGGCGGGCTCTGGAAACACCATATATTTT.

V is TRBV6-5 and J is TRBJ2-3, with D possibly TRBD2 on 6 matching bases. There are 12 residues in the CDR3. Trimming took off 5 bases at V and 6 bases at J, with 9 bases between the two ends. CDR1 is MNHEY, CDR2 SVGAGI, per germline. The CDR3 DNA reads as TGTGCCAGCAGTGGGACTCCGGATACGCAGTATTTT. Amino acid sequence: CASSGTPDTQYF.

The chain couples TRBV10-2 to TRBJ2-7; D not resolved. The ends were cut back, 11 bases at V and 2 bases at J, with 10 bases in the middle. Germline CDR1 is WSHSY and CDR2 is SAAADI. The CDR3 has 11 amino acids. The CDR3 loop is CAPQWPYEQYF. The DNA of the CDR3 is TGCGCCCCCCAATGGCCCTACGAGCAGTACTTC.

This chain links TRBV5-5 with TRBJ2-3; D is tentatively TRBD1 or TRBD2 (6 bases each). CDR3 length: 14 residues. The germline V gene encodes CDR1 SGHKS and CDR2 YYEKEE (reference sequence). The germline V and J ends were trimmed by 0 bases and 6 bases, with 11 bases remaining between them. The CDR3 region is CASSLGGGPDTQYF. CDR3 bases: TGTGCCAGCAGCTTGGGTGGGGGGCCGGATACGCAGTATTTT.

The CDR3 sequence: CASSPEAGASGANVLTF. The CDR3, as DNA: TGCGCCAGCAGCCCGGAAGCGGGGGCGTCTGGGGCCAACGTCCTGACTTTC. The chain couples TRBV5-1 to TRBJ2-6; 8 nucleotides align to TRBD2. Germline loops: CDR1 SGHRS, CDR2 YFSETQ. Trimming cost V 4 bases and J 1 base; bases outside gene matches: 7. The CDR3 consists of 17 residues.

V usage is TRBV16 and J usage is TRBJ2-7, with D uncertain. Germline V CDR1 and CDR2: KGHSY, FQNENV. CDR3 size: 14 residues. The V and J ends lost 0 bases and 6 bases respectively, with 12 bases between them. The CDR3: CASSQSPPGSEQYF. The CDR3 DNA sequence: TGTGCCAGCAGCCAATCGCCCCCCGGCTCCGAGCAGTACTTC. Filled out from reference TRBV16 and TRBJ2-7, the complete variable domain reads GEEVAQTPKHLVRGEGQKAKLYCAPIKGHSYVFWYQQVLKNEFKFLISFQNENVFDETGMPKERFSAKCLPNSPCSLEIQATKLEDSAVYFCASSQSPPGSEQYFGPGTRLTVT.

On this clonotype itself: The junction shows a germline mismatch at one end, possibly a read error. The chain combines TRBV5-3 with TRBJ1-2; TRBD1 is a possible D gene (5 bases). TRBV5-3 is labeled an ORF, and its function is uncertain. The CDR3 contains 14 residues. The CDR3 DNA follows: TGTGCCAGCAGCTTGCGGGGGGTGGACTATGGCTACACCTTC. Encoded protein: CASSLRGVDYGYTF.

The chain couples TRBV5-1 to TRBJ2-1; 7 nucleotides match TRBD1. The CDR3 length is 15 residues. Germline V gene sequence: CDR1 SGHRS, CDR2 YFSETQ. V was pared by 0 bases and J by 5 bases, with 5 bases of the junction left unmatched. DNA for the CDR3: TGCGCCAGCAGCTTGGAAGGGGGCAAGCACAATGAGCAGTTCTTC. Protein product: CASSLEGGKHNEQFF. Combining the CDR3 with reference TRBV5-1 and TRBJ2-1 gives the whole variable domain KAGVTQTPRYLIKTRGQQVTLSCSPISGHRSVSWYQQTPGQGLQFLFEYFSETQRNKGNFPGRFSGRQFSNSRSEMNVSTLELGDSALYLCASSLEGGKHNEQFFGPGTRLTVL.

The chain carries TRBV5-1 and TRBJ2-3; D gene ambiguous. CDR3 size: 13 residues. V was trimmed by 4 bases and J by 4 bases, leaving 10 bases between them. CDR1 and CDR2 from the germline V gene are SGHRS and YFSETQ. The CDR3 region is CASSLHPADTQYF. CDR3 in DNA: TGCGCCAGCAGCCTCCATCCCGCAGATACGCAGTATTTT.

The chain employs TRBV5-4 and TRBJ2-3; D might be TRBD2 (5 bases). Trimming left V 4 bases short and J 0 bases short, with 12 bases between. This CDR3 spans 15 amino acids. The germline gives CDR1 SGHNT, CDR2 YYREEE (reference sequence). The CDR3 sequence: CASSPTPGSTDTQYF. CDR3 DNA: TGTGCCAGCAGCCCTACCCCGGGGAGCACAGATACGCAGTATTTT.

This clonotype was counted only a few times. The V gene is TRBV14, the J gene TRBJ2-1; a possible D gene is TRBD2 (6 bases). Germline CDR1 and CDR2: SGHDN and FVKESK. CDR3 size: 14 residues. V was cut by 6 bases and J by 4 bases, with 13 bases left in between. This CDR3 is CASSQTRGYNEQFF. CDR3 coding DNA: TGTGCCAGCAGTCAAACCCGGGGGTACAATGAGCAGTTCTTC. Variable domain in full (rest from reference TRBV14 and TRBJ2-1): EAGVTQFPSHSVIEKGQTVTLRCDPISGHDNLYWYRRVMGKEIKFLLHFVKESKQDESGMPNNRFLAERTGGTYSTLKVQPAELEDSGVYFCASSQTRGYNEQFFGPGTRLTVL.

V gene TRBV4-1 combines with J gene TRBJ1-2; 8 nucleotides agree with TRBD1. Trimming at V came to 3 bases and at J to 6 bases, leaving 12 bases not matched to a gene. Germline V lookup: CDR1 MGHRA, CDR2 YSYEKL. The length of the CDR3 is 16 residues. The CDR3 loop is CASSQLVLGQADGYTF. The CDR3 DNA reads TGCGCCAGCAGCCAGCTCGTTTTGGGACAGGCGGATGGCTACACCTTC.

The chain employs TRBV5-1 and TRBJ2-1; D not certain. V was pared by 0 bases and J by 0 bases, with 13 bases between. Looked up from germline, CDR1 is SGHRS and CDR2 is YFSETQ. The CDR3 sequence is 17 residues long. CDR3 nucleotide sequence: TGCGCCAGCAGCTTGGCCTCCGGAAGGAGCTCCTACAATGAGCAGTTCTTC. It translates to CASSLASGRSSYNEQFF. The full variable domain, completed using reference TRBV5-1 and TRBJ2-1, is KAGVTQTPRYLIKTRGQQVTLSCSPISGHRSVSWYQQTPGQGLQFLFEYFSETQRNKGNFPGRFSGRQFSNSRSEMNVSTLELGDSALYLCASSLASGRSSYNEQFFGPGTRLTVL.

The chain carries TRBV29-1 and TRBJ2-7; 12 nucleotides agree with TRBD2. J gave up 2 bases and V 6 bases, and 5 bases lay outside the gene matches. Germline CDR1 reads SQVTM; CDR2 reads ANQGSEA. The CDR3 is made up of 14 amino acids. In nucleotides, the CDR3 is TGCAGCGTCGTCGGACTAGCGGGGACCTACGAGCAGTACTTC. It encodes CSVVGLAGTYEQYF.

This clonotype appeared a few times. In DNA form, the CDR3 reads TGTGCCAGCAGCGGACCCACCCCATCGGAGGTGTACGGTGAGCAGTTCTTC. Translation gives CASSGPTPSEVYGEQFF. The chain employs TRBV12-3 or TRBV12-4 and TRBJ2-1; D perhaps matches TRBD2 (5 bases). Trimming shortened V by 6 bases and J by 9 bases, and 27 bases separated the two germline ends. The CDR3 is 17 residues long.

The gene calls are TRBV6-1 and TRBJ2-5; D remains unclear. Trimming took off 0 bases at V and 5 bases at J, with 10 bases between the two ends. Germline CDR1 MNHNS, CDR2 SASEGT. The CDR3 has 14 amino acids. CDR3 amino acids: CASSEAGLVETQYF. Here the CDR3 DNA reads TGTGCCAGCAGTGAAGCGGGGTTGGTGGAGACCCAGTACTTC.

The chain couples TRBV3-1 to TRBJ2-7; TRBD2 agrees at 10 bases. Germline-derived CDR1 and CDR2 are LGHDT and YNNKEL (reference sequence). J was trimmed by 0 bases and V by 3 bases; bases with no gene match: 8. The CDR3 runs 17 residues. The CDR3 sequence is CASSQGLAGARSYEQYF. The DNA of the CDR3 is TGTGCCAGCAGCCAGGGCCTAGCGGGGGCCCGCTCCTACGAGCAGTACTTC.

The CDR3 DNA is TGTGCCAGCAGGACAGCGGAGAAGTACTTC. Translating it yields CASRTAEKYF. The rearrangement joins TRBV9 to TRBJ2-5; either TRBD1 or TRBD2 may fit D (5 bases each). CDR1 and CDR2 (germline): SGDLS, YYNGEE. The CDR3 has 10 amino acids. The V and J ends lost 5 bases and 12 bases respectively, with 11 bases between them.